This T cell receptor beta chain was found in a study of CD8 T cells in Susac syndrome. Random hexamers were used to reverse transcribe about 0.5 to 1 ug of RNA. TCRdb re-analysed the immunoSEQ multiplex PCR reads in MiXCR, keeping a single row per CDR3 protein. The sample has around 70,000 distinct CDR3 sequences; 90% to 95% are singletons. Sequencing of TCR beta, carried out with a high-throughput approach, was applied to CD8+ and CD4+ T cells from the blood. The patients who served as multiple sclerosis controls were treatment-naive and had stable or active relapsing-remitting disease that fulfilled the revised McDonald criteria. The CDR3 is 16 amino acids. From germline, CDR1 is SGHAT and CDR2 FQNNGV. V lost 6 bases to trimming and J lost 4 bases, with 21 bases between them.

The material sequenced was CD8+ T cells from PBMCs. This rearrangement joins TRBV11-2 to TRBJ1-2, with TRBD1 as a possible D gene (5 bases). This sequence originates from a human donor with multiple sclerosis. CDR3 residues: CASRIQPGGPIYGYTF. In nucleotides, the CDR3 is TGTGCCAGCAGAATACAACCCGGGGGACCCATCTATGGCTACACCTTC.